This T cell receptor beta chain was profiled in a study of cytomegalovirus exposure and HLA in healthy donors. Only in-frame clones appear in the TCRdb table, and some are missing; sequencing was by immunoSEQ multiplex PCR. The data contain about 63,000 clones, around 92% of them singletons. The CDR3 loop spans 15 amino acids. Per germline, CDR1 SEHNR and CDR2 FQNEAQ (reference sequence). The V end lost 4 bases, the J end lost 4 bases, and 16 bases lay between the germline ends. This sequence joins TRBV7-9 and TRBJ2-5; perhaps TRBD2 as D (6 bases). This receptor was identified in a woman between 18 and 29 years old in good health and CMV-seronegative. The sequencing input was PBMCs. For the CDR3, the DNA is TGTGCCAGCAGCTATACACATCCGGGACTAGAGACCCAGTACTTC. This encodes CASSYTHPGLETQYF.